This note documents a single TCR beta chain sequence. Its antigen is undetermined. Only in-frame clones appear in the TCRdb table, and some are missing; sequencing was by immunoSEQ multiplex PCR. The sample includes some 2,000,000 clones, approximately 94% of them seen just once. These data come from a study of shared clonotypes between healthy human individuals. Notes on the study in general: For naive CD4 cells, around 5% of clonotypes were shared across a handful of donors.

CDR3 length: 13 residues. Germline V gene sequence: CDR1 MDHEN, CDR2 SYDVKM. V was cut by 10 bases and J by 4 bases, with 17 bases left in between. CD8 cells classed as naive were CD45RO-negative and positively selected for CCR7, excluding terminally differentiated effector memory CD45RA+ cells. Sequencing was performed on naive CD8+ T cells sorted from blood. The chain joins TRBV28 to TRBJ2-7; no reliable D call. This sequence originates from a man aged 18 to 29 in good health. Here the CDR3 DNA reads TGTGCCACCGAACCGCCTGACATGTACGAGCAGTACTTC. Translating it yields CATEPPDMYEQYF.